The 24 T cell receptor beta chains below were found in one sample sequenced in a study of human T cells and chemical hapten exposure. MiXCR, run by TCRdb on the RACE reads, gives a single entry per CDR3 protein. This sample yields some 170,000 distinct CDR3 sequences, of which approximately 20% are seen a single time; about 7% belongs to the top ten. Time point indicated: patch test 1, 2 weeks after DPC sensitization. Treatment of the sample: therapeutic diphenylcyclopropenone sensitization with weekly scalp DPC. The sample was whole blood, taken in connection with sensitization to the hapten diphenylcyclopropenone (DPC). The receptors derive from a woman aged 45-65 years with alopecia areata. Some clones in this sample may be carry-over from other donors' samples.

This clonotype was seen a few times. The chain employs TRBV29-1 and TRBJ1-1; D is perhaps TRBD1 (5 bases). With 6 bases removed from V and 0 bases from J, the gap between germline ends came to 11 bases. The CDR3 is 13 amino acids. Germline V gene sequence: CDR1 SQVTM, CDR2 ANQGSEA. CDR3 amino acids: CSVGRGLNTEAFF. The CDR3 coding sequence is TGCAGCGTGGGACGGGGGTTGAACACTGAAGCTTTCTTT.

This clonotype was detected only a few times. The chain is built from TRBV20-1 and TRBJ1-5; D is uncertain. This CDR3 is built from 15 residues. Trimming removed 0 bases from V and 0 bases from J, with 9 bases in between. In germline, CDR1 is DFQATT, CDR2 SNEGSKA (reference sequence). CDR3 sequence: CSARDFGRSNQPQHF. CDR3 bases: TGCAGTGCTAGAGATTTCGGACGTAGCAATCAGCCCCAGCATTTT.

The J gene is TRBJ2-5, the V gene TRBV12-3 or TRBV12-4; D might be TRBD2 (6 bases). V lost 3 bases to trimming and J lost 1 base, with 9 bases between them. CDR3 length: 14 amino acids. CDR3 nucleotide sequence: TGTGCCAGCAGTTTTGGGGGGTCCCAAGAGACCCAGTACTTC. This sequence encodes CASSFGGSQETQYF.

The rearrangement links TRBV7-9 to TRBJ1-1; D is uncertain. CDR3 length: 14 amino acids. Trimming took 0 bases from V and 3 from J, leaving 8 bases between them. The V gene's germline CDR1 is SEHNR and CDR2 FQNEAQ (reference sequence). The CDR3 loop reads CASSLASRDTEAFF. DNA of the CDR3: TGTGCCAGCAGCTTAGCTTCGAGGGACACTGAAGCTTTCTTT.

The chain has TRBV27 and TRBJ1-3; 7 positions match TRBD1. The length of the CDR3 is 15 residues. Germline CDR1 is MNHEY and CDR2 is SMNVEV (reference sequence). The V segment lost 6 bases and the J segment 0 bases; nucleotides outside the gene matches: 5. The CDR3 protein is CASSRGIFSGNTIYF. Written as DNA, the CDR3 is TGTGCCAGCAGCAGGGGGATCTTCTCTGGAAACACCATATATTTT.

This clonotype was seen more than once but under ten times. The chain has TRBV29-1 and TRBJ2-6; TRBD2 is a possible D gene (7 bases). The V and J ends lost 4 bases and 0 bases respectively, with 13 bases between them. The length of the CDR3 is 16 residues. Germline V gives CDR1 SQVTM, CDR2 ANQGSEA. For the CDR3, the DNA is TGCAGCGTTGGGGGGGGGCGGAGCTCTGGGGCCAACGTCCTGACTTTC. This translates into CSVGGGRSSGANVLTF.

This clonotype was observed once. This chain links TRBV7-3 with TRBJ2-1; no reliable D call. The CDR3 runs 13 residues. With 4 bases removed from V and 8 bases from J, the gap between germline ends came to 12 bases. Per the germline V gene, CDR1 is SGHTA and CDR2 is FQGTGA. The chain's CDR3 is CASSSLSADEQFF. CDR3 sequence (DNA): TGTGCCAGCAGCTCGCTGTCGGCGGATGAGCAGTTCTTC.

The chain joins TRBV2 to TRBJ2-5; 8 bases line up with TRBD2. CDR1 and CDR2 from the germline V gene are SNHLY and FYNNEI. The CDR3 is 13 amino acids. V lost 7 bases, J lost 1 base, and 2 bases stayed unmatched. The CDR3 loop reads CASKLAGQETQYF. The CDR3 nucleotides are TGTGCCAGCAAGCTAGCGGGCCAAGAGACCCAGTACTTC.

V and J are TRBV29-1 and TRBJ2-1; 12 nucleotides match TRBD1. CDR3 length equals 12 residues. V lost 6 bases to trimming and J lost 8 bases; unmatched junction nucleotides: 2. CDR1 is SQVTM and CDR2 is ANQGSEA in the germline V gene. Written as DNA, the CDR3 is TGCAGCGTGGGGACAGGGGGCCATGAGCAGTTCTTC. It encodes CSVGTGGHEQFF.

There are a few counts of this clonotype. The chain uses TRBV4-1 and TRBJ2-1; 11 nucleotides agree with TRBD2. CDR1 and CDR2 (germline): MGHRA, YSYEKL. Trimming took 3 bases from V and 4 from J; bases not matched to a gene: 5. This CDR3 comprises 16 residues. CDR3 nucleotide sequence: TGCGCCAGCAGCCATACGACTAGCGGGAAATACAATGAGCAGTTCTTC. It is translated as CASSHTTSGKYNEQFF.

The table lists this clonotype with a few counts. V and J are TRBV7-9 and TRBJ2-3; TRBD2 might be the D (5 bases). The ends were cut back, 1 base at V and 4 bases at J, with 18 bases in the middle. The CDR3 has 17 amino acids. Germline V gives CDR1 SEHNR, CDR2 FQNEAQ (reference sequence). Here the CDR3 DNA reads TGTGCCAGCAGCTTAGATTCGAGGGCTAGCTTCCCAGATACGCAGTATTTT. It translates to CASSLDSRASFPDTQYF. The full variable domain, in which reference TRBV7-9 and TRBJ2-3 provide the parts outside the CDR3, is DTGVSQNPRHKITKRGQNVTFRCDPISEHNRLYWYRQTLGQGPEFLTYFQNEAQLEKSRLLSDRFSAERPKGSFSTLEIQRTEQGDSAMYLCASSLDSRASFPDTQYFGPGTRLTVL.

This clonotype occurred a few times. This chain connects TRBV5-1 to TRBJ2-5; 8 positions match TRBD1. Germline V gene sequence: CDR1 SGHRS, CDR2 YFSETQ. The CDR3 has 14 residues. J was trimmed by 4 bases and V by 6 bases; bases with no gene match: 8. The CDR3 loop reads CASNSGTGVETQYF. The CDR3 region has the DNA TGCGCCAGCAACTCCGGGACAGGTGTAGAGACCCAGTACTTC.

The chain combines TRBV12-3 or TRBV12-4 with TRBJ2-1, with unresolved D. The CDR3 has 13 amino acids. The germline V and J ends were trimmed by 6 bases and 4 bases, with 10 bases remaining between them. The CDR3 protein is CASSPVPYNEQFF. For the CDR3, the DNA is TGTGCCAGCAGCCCGGTCCCTTACAATGAGCAGTTCTTC.

This clonotype turned up a few times. V and J are TRBV5-6 and TRBJ2-3, with 9 bases fitting TRBD1. The CDR3 is 14 amino acids. The junction had 3 bases not matched to a gene; V was cut back by 3 bases and J by 4 bases. Germline lookup yields CDR1 SGHDT and CDR2 YYEEEE. The CDR3 nucleotides read TGTGCCAGCAGCTCGAGACAGGGGGCAGATACGCAGTATTTT. Encoded protein: CASSSRQGADTQYF.

This chain joins TRBV12-3 or TRBV12-4 and TRBJ1-5, with 8 bases that match TRBD1. CDR3 length: 14 amino acids. Germline trimming cut 4 bases from V and 7 bases from J; bases unmatched to any gene: 6. CDR3 sequence: CASSSDRGDQPQHF. The DNA for the CDR3 is TGTGCCAGCAGTTCTGACAGGGGCGACCAGCCCCAGCATTTT.

The chain has TRBV5-1 and TRBJ1-1, with D maybe TRBD1 (5 bases). V was pared by 3 bases and J by 11 bases, with 11 bases between. The germline gives CDR1 SGHRS, CDR2 YFSETQ. The CDR3 sequence is 11 residues long. CDR3 bases: TGCGCCAGCAGCTGGGCAGGGACCGCTTTCTTT. Translating it yields CASSWAGTAFF.

This clonotype was seen many times. The rearrangement uses TRBV20-1 and TRBJ2-1; tentative D call: TRBD2 (6 bases). This CDR3 region has 15 residues. V was pared by 3 bases and J by 0 bases, with 12 bases between. Germline V gene lookup returns CDR1 DFQATT and CDR2 SNEGSKA (reference sequence). CDR3 DNA: TGCAGTGCTAGTACGGGACTCAGCTCCTACAATGAGCAGTTCTTC. Amino acids: CSASTGLSSYNEQFF.

This clonotype was counted a few times. V usage is TRBV7-4 and J usage is TRBJ2-7; 8 nucleotides align to TRBD2. The ends lost 3 bases at V and 6 bases at J; junction bases unmatched: 7. CDR1 is SGHVT, CDR2 SQSDAQ, per germline. The CDR3 sequence is 14 residues long. The CDR3 sequence: CASSLGQLAGEQYF. CDR3 nucleotides: TGTGCCAGCAGCTTGGGCCAGCTAGCGGGCGAGCAGTACTTC.

The chain has TRBV6-5 and TRBJ2-2, with TRBD1 matching over 8 bases. With V trimmed by 0 bases and J by 17 bases, 17 bases remained unmatched. CDR1 and CDR2 from the germline V gene are MNHEY and SVGAGI. CDR3 size: 16 residues. In DNA, the CDR3 is TGTGCCAGCAGTTACTCACATACCCCGGGACAGGACATTCGCTTTTTT. Protein product: CASSYSHTPGQDIRFF.

This clonotype was recorded many times. V gene TRBV20-1 combines with J gene TRBJ1-5; D uncertain. CDR3 length: 12 residues. Germline CDR1 is DFQATT and CDR2 is SNEGSKA (reference sequence). CDR3 coding DNA: TGCAGCACTGCCAGTTTAGATCAGCCCCAGCATTTT. The encoded protein is CSTASLDQPQHF.

This clonotype was seen more than once but under ten times. The J gene is TRBJ1-1, the V gene TRBV7-9; TRBD1 is a possible D gene (6 bases). CDR3 size: 14 residues. Germline-derived CDR1 and CDR2 are SEHNR and FQNEAQ (reference sequence). The germline V and J ends were trimmed by 5 bases and 4 bases, with 14 bases remaining between them. CDR3 bases: TGTGCCAGCAGCGTACAGGGAATCGGCACTGAAGCTTTCTTT. Amino acid sequence: CASSVQGIGTEAFF.

This clonotype was counted at least ten times. The CDR3, as DNA: TGCAGTGCTAGAGGTGAGACAGGGTCCTACGAGCAGTACTTC. The encoded protein is CSARGETGSYEQYF. The chain is built from TRBV20-1 and TRBJ2-7; 7 bases agree with TRBD1. The CDR3 covers 14 residues. Unmatched junction bases numbered 4, after V lost 1 base and J lost 1 base. Per germline, CDR1 DFQATT and CDR2 SNEGSKA (reference sequence).

This clonotype came up a few times. The chain carries TRBV10-1 and TRBJ2-7; D perhaps matches TRBD1 (6 bases). The germline V gene has CDR1 WNHNN and CDR2 SYGVQD (reference sequence). V was pared by 0 bases and J by 2 bases, with 11 bases between. The CDR3 covers 15 residues. The CDR3 DNA reads as TGCGCCAGCAGTGAGTCACGGCAGGGGACCTACGAGCAGTACTTC. Protein sequence: CASSESRQGTYEQYF.

In DNA form, the CDR3 reads TGCAGCGTACTAGCGGGAGGATCCTACGAGCAGTACTTC. This encodes CSVLAGGSYEQYF. The genes are TRBV29-1 and TRBJ2-7; 12 bases map to TRBD2. From germline, CDR1 is SQVTM and CDR2 ANQGSEA. The V gene end was trimmed by 6 bases and the J gene end by 1 base; junction bases not matched to a gene: 1. This CDR3 has 13 residues.